Below, 26 T cell receptor beta chains from the same sample are listed, as sequenced in a study of blood T cell repertoires in COVID-19. Sequenced by immunoSEQ multiplex PCR; TCRdb stores in-frame clones only, minus some. The table records 130,000 or so clones, roughly 80% of them present only once. Sample: peripheral blood. The receptors were sampled from a man aged 60 to 69 with acute or convalescent COVID-19.

This rearrangement joins TRBV6-1 to TRBJ1-2; the D is unclear. CDR3 length: 13 amino acids. Trimming pared 1 base from V and 4 bases from J, leaving 7 bases between. Germline V gives CDR1 MNHNS, CDR2 SASEGT. In nucleotides, the CDR3 is TGTGCCAGCAGTGAAGAATTCTTCTATGGCTACACCTTC. Translating gives CASSEEFFYGYTF.

DNA of the CDR3: TGTGCCAGCAGTTTCGGGATTGAGCAGTTCTTC. This translates into CASSFGIEQFF. The chain links TRBV6-5 to TRBJ2-1, with D maybe TRBD2 (5 bases). Trimming shortened V by 4 bases and J by 9 bases, and 7 bases separated the two germline ends. The CDR3 consists of 11 residues. Per the germline V gene, CDR1 is MNHEY and CDR2 is SVGAGI.

Here the CDR3 reads CASRLQGDNSPLHF. In DNA form, the CDR3 reads TGTGCCAGCAGACTTCAGGGGGACAATTCACCCCTCCACTTT. V gene TRBV2 combines with J gene TRBJ1-6; 7 positions match TRBD1. J lost 7 bases, V lost 6 bases, and 6 bases had no gene match. This CDR3 comprises 14 residues. Germline V gene lookup returns CDR1 SNHLY and CDR2 FYNNEI.

The sample holds many counts of this clone. V usage is TRBV14 and J usage is TRBJ2-7; D may be TRBD2 (6 bases). Trimming left V 2 bases short and J 7 bases short, with 15 bases between. Germline CDR1 and CDR2: SGHDN and FVKESK. The CDR3 runs 14 residues. CDR3 nucleotide sequence: TGTGCCAGCAGCCAATGGGGAGCGGGTCGGGAGCAGTACTTC. Translating it yields CASSQWGAGREQYF.

This clone is a singleton in its sample. This chain joins TRBV6-5 and TRBJ1-5; D remains ambiguous. CDR1 and CDR2 from the germline V gene are MNHEY and SVGAGI. The CDR3 totals 14 residues. Trimming shortened V by 6 bases and J by 2 bases, and 11 bases separated the two germline ends. Here the CDR3 DNA reads TGTGCCAGCAGCCCGGCCAGCGGCAATCAGCCCCAGCATTTT. This translates into CASSPASGNQPQHF.

This clone has just one count. The rearrangement links TRBV25-1 to TRBJ2-3, with TRBD2 matching 10 bases. The germline V gene has CDR1 MGHDK and CDR2 SYGVNS. V shed 4 bases and J 8 bases; nucleotides not matched to a gene: 9. The CDR3 extends over 15 amino acids. The CDR3: CASSGGLAEARTQYF. As DNA, the CDR3 is TGTGCCAGCAGTGGAGGACTAGCGGAGGCCCGTACGCAGTATTTT.

Points on this clone: An end of the junction does not agree with germline; a read error may underlie this. The chain is built from TRBV18 and TRBJ2-1; D ambiguous. Germline V gene sequence: CDR1 KGHSH, CDR2 LQKENI. The CDR3 has 13 residues. The CDR3 region is CASSPSSYDEQFF. The CDR3 DNA is TGTGCCAGCTCACCAAGTAGCTACGATGAGCAGTTCTTC.

This chain uses TRBV6-1 with TRBJ1-4, with D tentatively TRBD1 (5 bases). Trimming stripped 2 bases from V and 3 bases from J, with 10 bases between. CDR1 is MNHNS and CDR2 is SASEGT in the germline V gene. CDR3 length equals 15 residues. The CDR3 region has the DNA TGTGCCAGCAGTGAAACCGGGGGGTCTAATGAAAAACTGTTTTTT. Its protein is CASSETGGSNEKLFF.

The sample holds a few counts of this clone. The V call is TRBV7-9, the J call TRBJ2-7; D might be TRBD1 (6 bases). This CDR3 is 14 amino acids long. Germline loops: CDR1 SEHNR, CDR2 FQNEAQ (reference sequence). V lost 5 bases and J lost 4, with 15 bases in between. The CDR3 is CASSRPLTGYEQYF. CDR3 DNA: TGTGCCAGCAGCCGCCCACTCACAGGGTACGAGCAGTACTTC.

This rearrangement joins TRBV11-3 to TRBJ2-2, with D perhaps TRBD2 (5 bases). Between the trimmed V and J ends, which lost 3 bases and 4 bases, there was a span of 9 bases. CDR1 and CDR2 from the germline V gene are SGHNT and YENEEA. CDR3 length: 14 residues. CDR3: CASSLGSATGELFF. The CDR3 nucleotides are TGTGCCAGCAGCTTGGGTAGCGCCACCGGGGAGCTGTTTTTT.

J is TRBJ1-3 and V is TRBV19; 7 bases align to TRBD1. The trim removed 6 bases at V and 0 bases at J, leaving 8 bases unmatched. The V gene's germline CDR1 is LNHDA and CDR2 SQIVND (reference sequence). The CDR3 extends over 16 amino acids. The CDR3: CASSPGQPSSGNTIYF. Here the CDR3 DNA reads TGTGCCAGTAGCCCGGGACAGCCGAGCTCTGGAAACACCATATATTTT.

This chain links TRBV15 with TRBJ2-7; the match to TRBD2 covers 9 bases. From germline, CDR1 is LNHNV and CDR2 YYDKDF (reference sequence). V dropped 3 bases and J dropped 1; count of bases not matched to a gene: 13. The CDR3 loop spans 18 amino acids. CDR3 sequence: CATSRTSGGGGGSYEQYF. For the CDR3, the DNA is TGTGCCACCAGCAGGACTAGCGGTGGAGGGGGGGGATCCTACGAGCAGTACTTC.

This clone turned up a few times. The V gene is TRBV29-1, the J gene TRBJ2-1; D remains ambiguous. With 4 bases removed from V and 5 bases from J, the gap between germline ends came to 3 bases. The CDR3 has 10 amino acids. The germline V gene has CDR1 SQVTM and CDR2 ANQGSEA. Here the CDR3 DNA reads TGCAGCGTTGGGCACAATGAGCAGTTCTTC. Amino acid sequence: CSVGHNEQFF.

The chain recombines TRBV9 with TRBJ2-2; D remains unclear. Trimming stripped 0 bases from V and 3 bases from J, with 12 bases between. The CDR3 spans 16 residues. Germline CDR1 and CDR2: SGDLS and YYNGEE. CDR3 sequence: CASSVGSRVYTGELFF. CDR3 sequence (DNA): TGTGCCAGCAGCGTAGGTTCCCGCGTTTACACCGGGGAGCTGTTTTTT. Drawing the rest from reference TRBV9 and TRBJ2-2, the complete variable domain is DSGVTQTPKHLITATGQRVTLRCSPRSGDLSVYWYQQSLDQGLQFLIQYYNGEERAKGNILERFSAQQFPDLHSELNLSSLELGDSALYFCASSVGSRVYTGELFFGEGSRLTVL.

The chain has TRBV28 and TRBJ1-4; 7 bases map to TRBD1. After removal of 5 bases from V and 7 bases from J, the junction contained 7 bases not matched to a gene. The CDR3 is 14 residues long. Germline CDR1 MDHEN, CDR2 SYDVKM. The CDR3 protein is CASSQTGALEKLFF. CDR3 coding DNA: TGTGCCAGCAGTCAAACAGGGGCGCTTGAAAAACTGTTTTTT.

This rearrangement joins TRBV27 to TRBJ1-2; D gene ambiguous. The CDR3 is 14 amino acids. V was cut by 0 bases and J by 2 bases, with 7 bases left in between. Germline CDR1 is MNHEY and CDR2 is SMNVEV (reference sequence). The CDR3, as DNA: TGTGCCAGCAGTTTATCAAGAGTAAACTATGGCTACACCTTC. Translation gives CASSLSRVNYGYTF.

The CDR3 DNA sequence: TGCGCCAGCAGCTTGGGGACATACTACGAGCAGTACTTC. Protein product: CASSLGTYYEQYF. This chain uses TRBV5-1 with TRBJ2-7, with D tentatively TRBD1 (5 bases). Germline lookup yields CDR1 SGHRS and CDR2 YFSETQ. V shed 0 bases and J shed 3 bases, with 7 bases lying between them. This CDR3 has 13 amino acids.

V and J are TRBV5-1 and TRBJ2-7; 8 bases match TRBD2. The germline V gene encodes CDR1 SGHRS and CDR2 YFSETQ. The J segment lost 4 bases and the V segment lost 4 bases, leaving 1 base of the junction unmatched. The length of the CDR3 is 12 residues. The CDR3 spells CASSPGGYEQYF. The CDR3 nucleotides are TGCGCCAGCAGCCCGGGGGGGTACGAGCAGTACTTC.

The chain couples TRBV4-1 to TRBJ1-1; D may be TRBD1 (5 bases). Deletions cut 1 base from V and 11 bases from J, with 23 bases between. Germline CDR1 reads MGHRA; CDR2 reads YSYEKL. This CDR3 has 16 amino acids. The CDR3 DNA is TGCGCCAGCAGCCAAGCCTTAATCCCAGGGAGGGCGAGGGCTTTCTTT. It specifies CASSQALIPGRARAFF.

V and J are TRBV5-1 and TRBJ2-7; D is unclear. The CDR3 is 13 amino acids. The ends were cut back, 0 bases at V and 3 bases at J, with 7 bases in the middle. Germline V gene data show CDR1 as SGHRS and CDR2 as YFSETQ. The CDR3 DNA reads TGCGCCAGCAGCTTGGCCGGTTACTACGAGCAGTACTTC. Translation: CASSLAGYYEQYF.

The chain recombines TRBV24-1 with TRBJ2-5, with D unresolved. The germline V gene encodes CDR1 KGHDR and CDR2 SFDVKD. Trimming cost V 0 bases and J 5 bases, with 6 bases left between them. CDR3 length: 13 residues. CDR3 nucleotide sequence: TGTGCCACCAGTGATTTGTTATTGGAGACCCAGTACTTC. Its protein is CATSDLLLETQYF.

V is TRBV28 and J is TRBJ2-5; TRBD1 aligns across 10 bases. The germline V gene encodes CDR1 MDHEN and CDR2 SYDVKM. There are 13 residues in the CDR3. The junction had 7 bases not matched to a gene; V was cut back by 10 bases and J by 5 bases. The CDR3 spells CATRQGAWETQYF. As DNA, the CDR3 is TGTGCCACCCGACAGGGGGCCTGGGAGACCCAGTACTTC.

The genes are TRBV7-2 and TRBJ1-3, with D possibly being TRBD1 (6 bases). Germline V CDR1 and CDR2: SGHTA, FQGNSA. The CDR3 is made up of 16 amino acids. V lost 0 bases to trimming and J lost 8 bases, with 17 bases between them. In nucleotides, the CDR3 is TGTGCCAGCAGCTTAGCAGGATTGAGGGGGGGGGACACCATATATTTT. It specifies CASSLAGLRGGDTIYF.

The chain uses TRBV29-1 and TRBJ1-2; unclear D gene. Trimming cost V 4 bases and J 8 bases, with 11 bases left between them. CDR3 length: 11 amino acids. Germline CDR1 and CDR2: SQVTM and ANQGSEA. Here the CDR3 reads CSVAGMEGYTF. DNA for the CDR3: TGCAGCGTTGCGGGAATGGAAGGCTACACCTTC.

This chain joins TRBV19 and TRBJ1-2; the match to TRBD1 covers 8 bases. Unmatched junction bases numbered 2, after V lost 3 bases and J lost 5 bases. The length of the CDR3 is 13 residues. Germline CDR1 is LNHDA and CDR2 is SQIVND (reference sequence). The CDR3 bases are TGTGCCAGTAGTATGGACAGGGAATATGGCTACACCTTC. Translated: CASSMDREYGYTF.

The rearrangement links TRBV3-1 (or the pseudogene TRBV3-2) to TRBJ2-1, with 8 nucleotides matching TRBD2. The CDR3 consists of 16 residues. Germline lookup yields CDR1 LGHDT and CDR2 YNNKEL (reference sequence). V dropped 1 base and J dropped 6; count of bases not matched to a gene: 8. CDR3 region: CASSQALPGGRNEQFF. In DNA form, the CDR3 reads TGTGCCAGCAGCCAAGCGCTGCCGGGGGGGCGCAATGAGCAGTTCTTC.